This TCR beta chain was observed in a study of cytomegalovirus exposure and HLA in healthy donors. Study-wide points: Common viral pathogens (according to a later analysis) appeared linked to several of the most significant clusters. An analysis that came later showed most CMV-associated TCR beta chains appearing HLA-restricted. Accurate HLA-A and HLA-B prediction from TCR beta sequences was reported for most subjects.

PCR amplification relied on 60 Vbeta primers (plus 13 Jbeta primers). Original processing methods: Roughly 11 million of the roughly 80 million unique TCR beta chains counted in a later analysis were shared. Measured with immunoSEQ multiplex PCR; TCRdb has only the in-frame clones, and not every one. The D gene and trimming were derived from the DNA, and the V and J assignments and clone size from that table. The sample has under 100,000 clones; about 76% are singletons. Per germline, CDR1 LNHDA and CDR2 SQIVND (reference sequence). V gave up 7 bases and J gave up 4 bases; unmatched junction bases: 4. This CDR3 spans 13 amino acids. This clone appeared once. Its antigen is as yet unknown.

The sequence derives from a woman aged 70-85 years in good health and CMV-seropositive. The sequenced sample consisted of PBMCs. The rearrangement uses TRBV19 and TRBJ1-2; 9 bases align to TRBD1. The CDR3 sequence is CASIGTGTYGYTF. The CDR3 DNA follows: TGTGCCAGTATCGGGACAGGGACCTATGGCTACACCTTC.